The 12 T cell receptor beta chains presented below share a single source sample, sequenced in a study of cytomegalovirus exposure and HLA in healthy donors. PCR was performed using 60 Vbeta and 13 Jbeta primers. Measured with immunoSEQ multiplex PCR; TCRdb has only the in-frame clones, and not every one. The sample gives 200,000 to 250,000 clones, approximately 78% of which show up once; approximately 2.5% is in the top ten. The source material was PBMCs. Receptor source: a woman in her forties in good health and CMV-seronegative.

The chain couples TRBV9 to TRBJ2-5; D perhaps matches TRBD1 (5 bases). Trimming stripped 0 bases from V and 1 base from J, with 13 bases between. Germline CDR1 reads SGDLS; CDR2 reads YYNGEE. This CDR3 has 16 residues. For the CDR3, the DNA is TGTGCCAGCAGCGTAGCGGGTCAGGGTGCCCAAGAGACCCAGTACTTC. This codes for CASSVAGQGAQETQYF.

The chain joins TRBV18 to TRBJ1-1; a weak D match, TRBD1 (5 bases). Trimming stripped 1 base from V and 3 bases from J, with 12 bases between. The length of the CDR3 is 15 residues. Germline CDR1 reads KGHSH; CDR2 reads LQKENI. CDR3 loop: CASSPRQTLDTEAFF. In nucleotides, the CDR3 is TGTGCCAGCTCACCACGACAGACCTTAGACACTGAAGCTTTCTTT.

Notes on this clone: One junction end disagrees with the germline gene, perhaps due to a read error. Other DNA sequences in this sample translate to the same CDR3. The genes are TRBV5-1 and TRBJ2-7; D possibly corresponds to TRBD1 (6 bases). Germline CDR1 reads SGHRS; CDR2 reads YFSETQ. This CDR3 has 13 residues. CDR3: CASSWGHAYEQYF. CDR3 in DNA: TGCGCCAGCAGCTGGGGACACGCCTACGAGCAGTACTTT.

The chain recombines TRBV5-8 with TRBJ2-7; 7 nucleotides agree with TRBD2. The CDR3 has 16 residues. Germline V gene sequence: CDR1 SGHTS, CDR2 YDEGEE. Trimming took 2 bases from V and 0 from J; bases not matched to a gene: 8. This chain's CDR3 is CASSFLGTTFSYEQYF. The CDR3 region has the DNA TGTGCCAGCAGCTTCCTAGGGACTACCTTCTCCTACGAGCAGTACTTC.

The rearrangement links TRBV5-4 to TRBJ2-7, with D possibly being TRBD2 (5 bases). V was clipped by 2 bases and J by 2 bases, with 11 bases between them. The CDR3 spans 14 residues. Germline CDR1 is SGHNT and CDR2 is YYREEE (reference sequence). In nucleotides, the CDR3 is TGTGCCAGCAGCTTAACGGGGAATGCCTACGAGCAGTACTTC. Translated, it gives CASSLTGNAYEQYF.

CDR3 sequence: CASSVQGGEDYGYTF. The CDR3 nucleotides read TGTGCCAGCAGTGTACAGGGAGGGGAAGACTATGGCTACACCTTC. This chain uses TRBV2 with TRBJ1-2; D possibly corresponds to TRBD1 (6 bases). CDR1 is SNHLY, CDR2 FYNNEI, per germline. The CDR3 sequence is 15 residues long. The V end lost 4 bases, the J end lost 3 bases, and 15 bases lay between the germline ends.

The CDR3 DNA reads as TGTGCCTGGAGTGTACTTGTCGCCCGAGCGCAGTATTTT. This encodes CAWSVLVARAQYF. The chain is built from TRBV30 and TRBJ2-3; D gene uncertain. The V end lost 0 bases, the J end lost 10 bases, and 14 bases lay between the germline ends. The length of the CDR3 is 13 residues. Per germline, CDR1 GTSNPN and CDR2 SVGIG (reference sequence).

This clone was seen more than once but under ten times. V and J are TRBV6-5 and TRBJ2-7; the match to TRBD1 covers 8 bases. With V trimmed by 4 bases and J by 2 bases, 1 base remained unmatched. CDR1 and CDR2 from the germline V gene are MNHEY and SVGAGI. This CDR3 has 13 residues. The CDR3 here is CASSSDRAYEQYF. Here the CDR3 DNA reads TGTGCCAGCAGTTCGGACAGGGCCTACGAGCAGTACTTC.

This clone was observed a few times. The rearrangement uses TRBV5-4 and TRBJ1-4, with D perhaps TRBD1 (5 bases). Trimming shortened V by 5 bases and J by 2 bases, and 7 bases separated the two germline ends. The germline gives CDR1 SGHNT, CDR2 YYREEE (reference sequence). The CDR3 is made up of 13 amino acids. In DNA, the CDR3 is TGTGCCAGCAGGGGGGGGACTAATGAAAAACTGTTTTTT. Translating it yields CASRGGTNEKLFF.

This clone was picked up one time. V is TRBV5-1 and J is TRBJ2-7, with 10 bases that match TRBD2. The CDR3 sequence is 12 residues long. The V gene's germline CDR1 is SGHRS and CDR2 YFSETQ. V was clipped by 5 bases and J by 6 bases; unmatched bases: 2. Here the CDR3 DNA reads TGCGCCAGCAGAGTAGCGGGGGGCGAGCAGTACTTC. Protein sequence: CASRVAGGEQYF. Full variable domain (remainder filled in from reference TRBV5-1 and TRBJ2-7): KAGVTQTPRYLIKTRGQQVTLSCSPISGHRSVSWYQQTPGQGLQFLFEYFSETQRNKGNFPGRFSGRQFSNSRSEMNVSTLELGDSALYLCASRVAGGEQYFGPGTRLTVT.

This clone showed up just a few times. The chain joins TRBV7-4 to TRBJ2-3; D ambiguous. CDR1 is SGHVT and CDR2 is SQSDAQ in the germline V gene. The CDR3 length is 21 residues. The V end lost 7 bases, the J end lost 5 bases, and 37 bases lay between the germline ends. This chain's CDR3 is CASTLVAVRRSGPILGDTQYF. Here the CDR3 DNA reads TGTGCCAGCACCCTAGTCGCGGTAAGAAGATCCGGCCCGATTCTAGGAGATACGCAGTATTTT.

The chain has TRBV18 and TRBJ1-5, with 7 bases matching TRBD1. V shed 5 bases and J 3 bases; nucleotides not matched to a gene: 4. Germline V gives CDR1 KGHSH, CDR2 LQKENI. The CDR3 consists of 14 residues. DNA of the CDR3: TGTGCCAGCTCAGCGGGACAGAACAATCAGCCCCAGCATTTT. Translating it yields CASSAGQNNQPQHF.